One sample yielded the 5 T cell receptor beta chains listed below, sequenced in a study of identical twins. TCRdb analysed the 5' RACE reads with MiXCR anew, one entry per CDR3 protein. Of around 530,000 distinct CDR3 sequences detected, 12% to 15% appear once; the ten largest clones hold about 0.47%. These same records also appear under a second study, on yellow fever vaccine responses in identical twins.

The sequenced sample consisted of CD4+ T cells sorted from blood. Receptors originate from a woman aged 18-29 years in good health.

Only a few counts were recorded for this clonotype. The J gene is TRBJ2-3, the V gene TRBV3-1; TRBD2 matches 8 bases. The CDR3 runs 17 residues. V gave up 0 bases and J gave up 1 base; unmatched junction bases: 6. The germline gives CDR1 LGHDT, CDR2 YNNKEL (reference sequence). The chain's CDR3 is CASSQDSGVVGTDTQYF. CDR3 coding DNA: TGTGCCAGCAGCCAAGATAGCGGGGTTGTGGGCACAGATACGCAGTATTTT.

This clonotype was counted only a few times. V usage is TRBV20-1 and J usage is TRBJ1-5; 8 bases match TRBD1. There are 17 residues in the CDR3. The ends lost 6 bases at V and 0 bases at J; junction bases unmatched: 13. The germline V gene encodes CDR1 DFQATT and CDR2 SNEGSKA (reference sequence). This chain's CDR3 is CSATVPGQVGSNQPQHF. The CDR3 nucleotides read TGCAGTGCCACCGTCCCGGGACAGGTGGGTAGCAATCAGCCCCAGCATTTT.

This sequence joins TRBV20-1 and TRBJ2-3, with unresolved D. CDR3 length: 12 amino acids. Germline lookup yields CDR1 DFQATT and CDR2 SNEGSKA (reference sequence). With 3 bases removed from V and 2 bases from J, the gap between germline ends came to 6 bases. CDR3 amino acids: CSASILTDTQYF. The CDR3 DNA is TGCAGTGCTAGCATACTCACAGATACGCAGTATTTT.

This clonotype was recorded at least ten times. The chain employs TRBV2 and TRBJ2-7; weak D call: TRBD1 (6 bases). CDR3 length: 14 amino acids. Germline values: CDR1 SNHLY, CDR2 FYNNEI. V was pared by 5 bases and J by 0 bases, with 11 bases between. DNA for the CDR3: TGTGCCAGCAGTACCTGGACAGCCTCCTACGAGCAGTACTTC. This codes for CASSTWTASYEQYF.

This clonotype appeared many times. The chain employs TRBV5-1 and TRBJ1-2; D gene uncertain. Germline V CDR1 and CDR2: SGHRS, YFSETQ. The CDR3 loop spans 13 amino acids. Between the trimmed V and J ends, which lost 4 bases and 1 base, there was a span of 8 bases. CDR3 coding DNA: TGCGCCAGCAGCCCGACAAGTAACTATGGCTACACCTTC. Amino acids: CASSPTSNYGYTF. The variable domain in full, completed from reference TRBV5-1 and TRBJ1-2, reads KAGVTQTPRYLIKTRGQQVTLSCSPISGHRSVSWYQQTPGQGLQFLFEYFSETQRNKGNFPGRFSGRQFSNSRSEMNVSTLELGDSALYLCASSPTSNYGYTFGSGTRLTVV.